The sequence of this TCR beta chain was determined in a study of PD-1 blockade in mismatch repair-deficient tumors. Here immunoSEQ multiplex PCR was the method, and the copy in TCRdb shows in-frame clones only, minus some. The sample lists around 39,000 clones; 65% to 85% were seen once. Trimming took 8 bases from V and 5 from J, leaving 15 bases between them. The CDR3 length is 13 residues. The germline V gene encodes CDR1 MNHEY and CDR2 SVGAGI. The gene calls are TRBV6-5 and TRBJ2-5; TRBD2 might be the D (5 bases). The origin of this receptor is an adult with mismatch repair-deficient cancer. The specimen was PBMCs, collected roughly 40 weeks after starting pembrolizumab. The chain's CDR3 is CASSLQRGETQYF. The CDR3 bases are TGTGCCAGCTCCCTTCAACGAGGGGAGACCCAGTACTTC.